This T cell receptor (beta chain) appears in the sequencing data of a study of blood T cell repertoires in COVID-19. As for the study in general: The cDNA or gDNA used as material had been derived from T cells, B-cell-depleted T cells, or PBMCs.

Some clones are missing from TCRdb's copy, which holds only in-frame ones; the method was immunoSEQ multiplex PCR. The sample carries approximately 300,000 clones, around 86% recorded once. CDR1 is SGHTA, CDR2 FQGNSA, per germline. V shed 3 bases and J 7 bases; nucleotides not matched to a gene: 16. This CDR3 region has 18 residues. Participant age was roughly 18 to 89 years, and participants resided in roughly 25 US areas. Donors of Cohort 3 who recovered were those that had two negative PCRs, clearance, or symptom resolution. The V and J genes are TRBV7-2 and TRBJ1-4, with 8 positions matching TRBD1. Material for sequencing was PBMCs or T cells enriched from blood (not recorded which). The TCR comes from a man in his fifties or sixties who had recovered from COVID-19. DNA for the CDR3: TGTGCCAGCAGCTTTACAGGCAGGGGGCGCCCCGGGGGTGAAAAACTGTTTTTT. It encodes CASSFTGRGRPGGEKLFF.